This TCR beta chain appears in the sequencing data of a study of technical replicates of blood from a few donors. TCRdb's copy holds only in-frame clones and misses some; the assay was immunoSEQ multiplex PCR. The sample includes about 94,000 clones, 95% seen only once; the top ten take 0.2% to 0.25%. Trimming took 1 base from V and 5 from J; bases not matched to a gene: 14. Germline lookup yields CDR1 SNHLY and CDR2 FYNNEI. The CDR3 sequence is 18 residues long. This chain connects TRBV2 to TRBJ2-5, with 9 positions matching TRBD2. The source material was T cells isolated from PBMCs. This receptor was obtained from a human donor in good health. The CDR3 nucleotides are TGTGCCAGCAGTGAAGGGGGGCTAGCGGGGTTTTATGTTGAGACCCAGTACTTC. This encodes CASSEGGLAGFYVETQYF.